One sample yielded the 6 T cell receptor beta chains listed below, sequenced in a study of blood T cell repertoires in COVID-19. Libraries were prepared by immunoSEQ multiplex PCR; TCRdb keeps only in-frame clonotypes and omits some of them. The table has 300,000 to 400,000 clones, 90% seen once. What was sequenced was PBMCs or T cells enriched from blood (not recorded which). Receptors were obtained from a woman under 40 who had been exposed to COVID-19.

The J gene is TRBJ2-1, the V gene TRBV3-1 (or the pseudogene TRBV3-2); 8 positions agree with TRBD2. The V gene's germline CDR1 is LGHDT and CDR2 YNNKEL (reference sequence). Trimming removed 4 bases from V and 6 bases from J; junction bases left unmatched: 14. CDR3 size: 17 residues. The CDR3 coding sequence is TGTGCCAGCAGCCCCGCGGGGGGCCTTACTTACTCCAATGAGCAGTTCTTC. It yields the protein CASSPAGGLTYSNEQFF.

The chain joins TRBV2 to TRBJ2-7; the match to TRBD1 covers 7 bases. CDR1 and CDR2 (germline): SNHLY, FYNNEI. V was clipped by 5 bases and J by 5 bases; unmatched bases: 15. There are 16 residues in the CDR3. The CDR3 loop reads CASSFERRGRTNEQYF. DNA for the CDR3: TGTGCCAGCAGTTTTGAGAGAAGGGGGCGTACGAACGAGCAGTACTTC.

J is TRBJ1-5 and V is TRBV7-8; D is uncertain. The CDR3 runs to 14 residues. The V gene lost 4 bases and the J gene lost 4 bases, with 11 bases spanning the gap. CDR1 is SGHVS, CDR2 FQNEAQ, per germline. The CDR3 DNA is TGTGCCAGCAGCTCGAGGGCCCCAAATCAGCCCCAGCATTTT. Translating gives CASSSRAPNQPQHF.

This chain connects TRBV7-3 to TRBJ2-1, with 12 bases that match TRBD2. CDR1 is SGHTA and CDR2 is FQGTGA in the germline V gene. The CDR3 has 17 amino acids. Unmatched junction bases numbered 12, after V lost 5 bases and J lost 7 bases. The CDR3 loop reads CASSPNPPGTSGNEQFF. In DNA form, the CDR3 reads TGTGCCAGCAGCCCAAACCCCCCCGGGACTAGCGGGAATGAGCAGTTCTTC.

The chain employs TRBV12-5 and TRBJ2-7, with 8 bases matching TRBD1. This CDR3 has 19 residues. V dropped 6 bases and J dropped 2; count of bases not matched to a gene: 21. Germline assignment: CDR1 LGHNT and CDR2 FRNRAP. For the CDR3, the DNA is TGTGCTAGTGGGCCTAGCCGGAGGGGAGGCAGGGGGCGACCCTACGAGCAGTACTTC. It encodes CASGPSRRGGRGRPYEQYF.

This clone has a single count. The chain links TRBV19 to TRBJ1-1, with 7 bases aligning to TRBD1. CDR1 and CDR2 from the germline V gene are LNHDA and SQIVND (reference sequence). The trim removed 2 bases at V and 4 bases at J, leaving 4 bases unmatched. This CDR3 is built from 14 residues. CDR3 nucleotide sequence: TGTGCCAGTAGTATACTGACAGGGTTCACTGAAGCTTTCTTT. Protein: CASSILTGFTEAFF.